This T cell receptor beta chain emerged from a study of blood T cell repertoires in COVID-19 (dated by TCRdb to the early 2020s). Describing the broader study: Samples from collaborators originated in the United States, Italy and Spain and spanned both the acute and convalescent phases of COVID-19. The repertoires were made available in a free public database intended to serve as a resource for research on the immune response to SARS-CoV-2. Nearly every sample came with metadata listing a de-identified subject ID, COVID-19 status, age in years and sex. The material from the prospective study consisted of cDNA or gDNA derived from T cells, B-cell-depleted T cells, or PBMCs. The samples were drawn from two sources: the first 160 participants of the ongoing ImmuneRACE study, and 1,254 subjects contributed by 6 global collaborators. Where available, HLA class I and class II types were taken from metadata supplied by the sample provider and were not determined by assay-based typing. Subjects who had been exposed to COVID-19, were actively infected with it, or had recovered from it provided the deeply sampled blood TCRbeta repertoires that made up the dataset.

Its CDR3 holds 16 amino acids, cysteine through phenylalanine. Of the read, only the CDR3 DNA is kept; its 48 bases are in frame from base 1. V has 5 bases trimmed and J has 2 bases trimmed; junction bases matching no gene number 3. The germline V gene (reference sequence) yields MNHEY for CDR1 and SMNVEV for CDR2. One collaborating source in Seattle enrolled patients while the patients were actively infected and followed the patients over time throughout the course of disease. Collaborating institutions collected whole blood in K2EDTA tubes following their own protocols. For TCRbeta analysis, collaborators shipped samples as frozen whole blood, isolated PBMCs, or DNA extracted from either of those sample types. What the study reported, not specific to this receptor: Clinical and demographic metadata were provided uncurated, with the amount varying by source and participant.

The immunoSEQ Assay, a bias-controlled multiplex PCR, was used to amplify TCRbeta CDR3 regions from genomic DNA. For the original study's pipeline: Within the assay, amplification of reference gene primers was used to estimate how many nucleated cells each sample contained. To quantify the absolute abundance of each unique TCRbeta CDR3 rearrangement, sequence reads were collapsed and filtered. For each sample, productive Simpson clonality was calculated as the square root of Simpson's diversity index over productive rearrangements. The source is immuneACCESS, and TCRdb retained only in-frame sequences with V and J called. Part of the clones is not carried over; for the studies checked, unresolved V genes explain less than half of this, and the remainder is unexplained. V and J calls and clone size are as listed in that table; D and trimming were resolved from the DNA. The sample contains approximately 50,000 clones, under 90% of them found a single time. Jointly, the top ten make up under 14% of the sample.

In this sample, this clone turned up once. No cognate antigen has been identified for it. No much larger clonotype is one base removed from it; base qualities were not supplied. What was sequenced was peripheral blood. This TCR was recovered from an elderly man with COVID-19, enrolled during active disease. The rearrangement joined TRBV27 to TRBJ2-1, and 13 junctional nucleotides match TRBD2. The DNA sequence is given as TGTGCCAGCAGTGGGGGGACTAGCGGGACCTACAATGAGCAGTTCTTC. Its amino acids are CASSGGTSGTYNEQFF.